This T cell receptor (beta chain) was profiled in a study of blood T cells in healthy people across ages. A word on this clonotype: The antigen is undetermined.

Germline-derived CDR1 and CDR2 are MNHNS and SASEGT. Trimming stripped 5 bases from V and 5 bases from J, with 11 bases between. This CDR3 is 13 amino acids long. Notes on the study in general: From one million sequenced T cells, diversity estimates were lower bounds.

Next came a second PCR, run for about 6 to 11 cycles, which used a sample-barcoded 5' primer along with a J-beta primer mix. One entry per CDR3 protein, called by TCRdb with MiXCR from the 5' RACE reads. Seen here are about 1,600,000 distinct CDR3 sequences, roughly 40% observed once, and the top ten hold roughly 7.9%. Researchers isolated at least 6 million PBMCs per sample. Sequencing was performed on blood. The clonotype originates from a woman under 30 in good health. The chain uses TRBV6-1 and TRBJ2-3; perhaps TRBD2 as D (6 bases). The CDR3 protein is CASSTTSLDTQYF. CDR3 nucleotides: TGTGCCAGCAGTACAACTAGCTTAGATACGCAGTATTTT.